One sample yielded the 25 T cell receptor beta chains listed below, sequenced in a study of blood T cell repertoires in COVID-19. Sequencing was performed with immunoSEQ multiplex PCR; in TCRdb, only in-frame clones are kept and a portion is missing. The sample contains some 97,000 clones, about nine tenths of which appear only once. Sequencing was carried out using peripheral blood. The source of these receptors is a man aged 50-59 years with acute or convalescent COVID-19.

In this sample, this clone turned up a few times. The gene calls are TRBV6-4 and TRBJ1-5; D is ambiguous. The CDR3 is 14 residues long. Germline V CDR1 and CDR2: MRHNA, SNTAGT. The V gene lost 2 bases and the J gene lost 4 bases, with 9 bases spanning the gap. CDR3 DNA sequence: TGTGCCAGCAGTGACACTGGAGGTAATCAGCCCCAGCATTTT. Protein product: CASSDTGGNQPQHF.

This sequence joins TRBV6-5 and TRBJ2-1, with 8 nucleotides matching TRBD1. The CDR3 contains 15 residues. Germline V gene data show CDR1 as MNHEY and CDR2 as SVGAGI. Trimming removed 4 bases from V and 6 bases from J; junction bases left unmatched: 8. CDR3 DNA sequence: TGTGCCAGCAGTTTCCGGGACAGGTCAATCAATGAGCAGTTCTTC. Its protein product is CASSFRDRSINEQFF.

The chain's CDR3 is CASSLSGSGGGYTF. The CDR3 nucleotides read TGTGCCAGCAGTCTTAGCGGGAGTGGCGGAGGCTACACCTTC. This rearrangement joins TRBV7-9 to TRBJ1-2; no reliable D call. The CDR3 covers 14 residues. Trimming took off 6 bases at V and 8 bases at J, with 19 bases between the two ends. Germline loops: CDR1 SEHNR, CDR2 FQNEAQ (reference sequence).

This clone was recorded a few times. The chain carries TRBV21-1 and TRBJ1-1; the table assigns TRBD1, which was not confirmed against the DNA. TRBV21-1 is an annotated pseudogene. This CDR3 has 14 amino acids. This CDR3 reads CGTGGSRENTEAFF. CDR3 nucleotides: TGTGGGACAGGGGGTAGCCGCGAGAACACTGAAGCTTTCTTT.

The chain combines TRBV10-3 with TRBJ2-1; no clear D gene. The CDR3 contains 13 residues. CDR1 is ENHRY and CDR2 is SYGVKD in the germline V gene. The V gene lost 8 bases and the J gene lost 0 bases, with 8 bases spanning the gap. The CDR3 bases are TGTGCCATCTCCTCGAGCTCCTACAATGAGCAGTTCTTC. This encodes CAISSSSYNEQFF.

This clone was counted a single time. This chain links TRBV11-2 with TRBJ2-2; D may be TRBD2 (5 bases). Looked up from germline, CDR1 is SGHAT and CDR2 is FQNNGV. V was trimmed by 0 bases and J by 6 bases, leaving 11 bases between them. The CDR3 is 15 amino acids. The DNA for the CDR3 is TGTGCCAGCAGCTTAGATGTTGAGGGCCCCGGGGAGCTGTTTTTT. Translation gives CASSLDVEGPGELFF.

The V and J genes are TRBV27 and TRBJ2-3; 8 positions agree with TRBD1. This CDR3 contains 16 residues. V was pared by 0 bases and J by 5 bases, with 7 bases of the junction left unmatched. Germline assignment: CDR1 MNHEY and CDR2 SMNVEV (reference sequence). CDR3 loop: CASSLSGTGTGDTQYF. CDR3 sequence (DNA): TGTGCCAGCAGTTTATCTGGGACAGGTACGGGAGATACGCAGTATTTT.

CDR3 in DNA: TGTGCCAGCAGCCCCCAGACACAGGTACAAGAGACCCAGTACTTC. This translates into CASSPQTQVQETQYF. This chain joins TRBV5-4 and TRBJ2-5; possibly TRBD1 for D (5 bases). Looked up from germline, CDR1 is SGHNT and CDR2 is YYREEE (reference sequence). The CDR3 contains 15 residues. Deletions cut 4 bases from V and 2 bases from J, with 15 bases between.

The V call is TRBV18, the J call TRBJ1-2; D possibly corresponds to TRBD1 (5 bases). Trimming shortened V by 1 base and J by 6 bases, and 9 bases separated the two germline ends. The CDR3 sequence is 13 residues long. The germline CDR1 and CDR2 sequences are KGHSH and LQKENI. CDR3 sequence reads: CASSPQGLDGYTF. As DNA, the CDR3 is TGTGCCAGCTCACCACAGGGGCTGGATGGCTACACCTTC.

The chain combines TRBV11-3 with TRBJ2-1; D perhaps matches TRBD2 (6 bases). Germline V gene lookup returns CDR1 SGHNT and CDR2 YENEEA. V gave up 3 bases and J gave up 3 bases, with 15 bases separating them. The CDR3 is 16 amino acids. The CDR3 is CASSLEGSGLYNEQFF. The CDR3 coding sequence is TGTGCCAGCAGCTTGGAAGGTTCGGGACTCTACAATGAGCAGTTCTTC.

The chain links TRBV5-1 to TRBJ1-4; no clear D gene. V gave up 2 bases and J gave up 4 bases, with 6 bases separating them. Germline V gene lookup returns CDR1 SGHRS and CDR2 YFSETQ. The CDR3 extends over 13 amino acids. CDR3 loop: CASSFYLNEKLFF. The CDR3 coding sequence is TGCGCCAGCAGCTTTTATCTTAATGAAAAACTGTTTTTT. Variable domain in full (rest from reference TRBV5-1 and TRBJ1-4): KAGVTQTPRYLIKTRGQQVTLSCSPISGHRSVSWYQQTPGQGLQFLFEYFSETQRNKGNFPGRFSGRQFSNSRSEMNVSTLELGDSALYLCASSFYLNEKLFFGSGTQLSVL.

The chain links TRBV5-6 to TRBJ2-7, with 11 bases matching TRBD2. V shed 5 bases, J shed 2 bases, and the junction held 3 bases outside the gene matches. Looked up from germline, CDR1 is SGHDT and CDR2 is YYEEEE. This CDR3 has 14 amino acids. The CDR3 DNA is TGTGCCAGCAGGATAGCGGGAGGGCCCTACGAGCAGTACTTC. Its protein is CASRIAGGPYEQYF.

CDR3 in amino acids: CAWSTWGRTNYGYTF. The CDR3 DNA reads TGTGCCTGGAGTACCTGGGGCAGGACTAACTATGGCTACACCTTC. The chain employs TRBV30 and TRBJ1-2; a possible D gene is TRBD1 (5 bases). There are 15 residues in the CDR3. V shed 2 bases and J shed 0 bases, with 13 bases lying between them. The germline V gene encodes CDR1 GTSNPN and CDR2 SVGIG (reference sequence).

J is TRBJ1-2 and V is TRBV6-1, with 11 bases identical to TRBD1. Trimming cost V 3 bases and J 1 base; bases outside gene matches: 4. Germline assignment: CDR1 MNHNS and CDR2 SASEGT. CDR3 length equals 16 residues. CDR3: CASSDGQGANNYGYTF. For the CDR3, the DNA is TGTGCCAGCAGTGACGGACAGGGGGCGAATAACTATGGCTACACCTTC.

This chain uses TRBV7-9 with TRBJ1-2, with 10 bases aligning to TRBD1. Germline V gene sequence: CDR1 SEHNR, CDR2 FQNEAQ (reference sequence). CDR3 length equals 14 residues. V shed 7 bases, J shed 3 bases, and the junction held 5 bases outside the gene matches. The CDR3 region is CASIRGQGDYGYTF. CDR3 nucleotides: TGTGCCAGCATCCGAGGACAGGGGGACTATGGCTACACCTTC.

In its sample, this clone was seen a few times. The gene calls are TRBV4-1 and TRBJ1-2; D is undetermined. Trimming took off 0 bases at V and 8 bases at J, with 19 bases between the two ends. Per the germline V gene, CDR1 is MGHRA and CDR2 is YSYEKL. The CDR3 covers 16 residues. This CDR3 reads CASSQEERKRARGYTF. CDR3 sequence (DNA): TGCGCCAGCAGCCAAGAAGAGAGGAAGCGGGCTCGGGGCTACACCTTC.

This sequence joins TRBV13 and TRBJ2-7; TRBD1 matches 7 bases. Germline CDR1 and CDR2: PRHDT and FYEKMQ (reference sequence). This CDR3 is built from 15 residues. The V and J ends lost 5 bases and 0 bases, in that order; junction bases with no gene match: 7. CDR3 in DNA: TGTGCCAGCAGCCGGTCAGGGGGTCCCTCCTACGAGCAGTACTTC. Protein: CASSRSGGPSYEQYF.

The V gene is TRBV29-1, the J gene TRBJ1-6, with 10 nucleotides matching TRBD1. Trimming at V came to 4 bases and at J to 4 bases, leaving 19 bases not matched to a gene. The CDR3 contains 20 residues. Germline CDR1 SQVTM, CDR2 ANQGSEA. CDR3 bases: TGCAGCGTTGTGTGGTATCGGGACAGGGGCCCTCTTAATTATAATTCACCCCTCCACTTT. This translates into CSVVWYRDRGPLNYNSPLHF.

V usage is TRBV7-2 and J usage is TRBJ1-3; possible D gene TRBD1, 6 bases. CDR3 size: 14 residues. V lost 5 bases and J lost 10, with 18 bases in between. The germline CDR1 and CDR2 sequences are SGHTA and FQGNSA. CDR3 in amino acids: CASSPPGGQYTIYF. CDR3 bases: TGTGCCAGCAGCCCCCCGGGCGGACAGTATACCATATATTTT.

CDR3 nucleotide sequence: TGTGCCAGCAGTGAAGTGCAAATCGGGACAGGGTGGAGAGGAAACACCATATATTTT. Protein sequence: CASSEVQIGTGWRGNTIYF. This chain links TRBV6-1 with TRBJ1-3, with TRBD1 identical over 9 bases. Germline assignment: CDR1 MNHNS and CDR2 SASEGT. J was trimmed by 4 bases and V by 1 base; bases with no gene match: 14. This CDR3 is built from 19 residues.

The chain carries TRBV5-4 and TRBJ1-4; 8 bases are a match to TRBD1. The germline CDR1 and CDR2 sequences are SGHNT and YYREEE (reference sequence). Trimming cost V 1 base and J 8 bases; bases outside gene matches: 4. The CDR3 consists of 14 residues. The CDR3 reads CASSLSGGSEKLFF. CDR3 in DNA: TGTGCCAGCAGCTTGTCAGGGGGCAGCGAAAAACTGTTTTTT.

The V and J genes are TRBV18 and TRBJ1-1; a possible D gene is TRBD1 (5 bases). V was pared by 1 base and J by 7 bases, with 16 bases between. Germline CDR1 KGHSH, CDR2 LQKENI. This CDR3 spans 15 amino acids. The CDR3 reads CASSPRQGGGYEAFF. The CDR3 DNA reads TGTGCCAGCTCACCACGGCAGGGAGGAGGGTATGAAGCTTTCTTT.

This clone was seen only once. The chain employs TRBV5-1 and TRBJ2-1; 8 bases align to TRBD1. This CDR3 contains 13 residues. V shed 7 bases and J 15 bases; nucleotides not matched to a gene: 15. Germline CDR1 SGHRS, CDR2 YFSETQ. Here the CDR3 DNA reads TGCGCCAGCTCCACGGACAGGGTAAATTCTCTGTTCTTC. Protein: CASSTDRVNSLFF.

The CDR3 loop reads CAWSPSGFLATNEKLFF. CDR3 sequence (DNA): TGTGCCTGGAGCCCTTCGGGTTTTCTTGCAACTAATGAAAAACTGTTTTTT. This chain links TRBV30 with TRBJ1-4, with D unclear. The CDR3 has 17 amino acids. Germline lookup yields CDR1 GTSNPN and CDR2 SVGIG (reference sequence). V was trimmed by 3 bases and J by 0 bases, leaving 17 bases between them.

This clone has only one observation. In DNA form, the CDR3 reads TGCAGCGTCCCATTAGCGGGAGTAATCGATGAGCAGTTCTTC. It yields the protein CSVPLAGVIDEQFF. The chain uses TRBV29-1 and TRBJ2-1, with 9 bases identical to TRBD2. J was trimmed by 8 bases and V by 6 bases; bases with no gene match: 11. The length of the CDR3 is 14 residues. Germline V gives CDR1 SQVTM, CDR2 ANQGSEA.